Below, 31 T cell receptor beta chains from the same sample are listed, as sequenced in a study of Tregs in tolerant kidney transplant recipients. Recipients received nonmyeloablative bone marrow transplants from related graft donors, with transient mixed chimerism. Assay: immunoSEQ multiplex PCR; the TCRdb copy retains only in-frame clones and omits some. The sample shows over 70,000 clones, 75% to 95% of them seen only once. This specimen was CD4+ T cells from blood (PBMCs), taken 24 months after the transplant. These receptors came from a human patient who received a combined kidney and bone marrow transplant. Among the T cells, some may be from the graft donor.

On this clone: Germline and junction disagree at one end, which may indicate a read error. This chain connects TRBV4-2 to TRBJ1-6, with D uncertain. Germline-derived CDR1 and CDR2 are LGHNA and YNFKEQ. The CDR3 loop spans 12 amino acids. DNA for the CDR3: TGTGCCAGCAGCCCCCCCAATTCCCCCCTCCACTTT. It is translated as CASSPPNSPLHF.

The CDR3 loop reads CASSLRQGLDTQYF. The CDR3 DNA sequence: TGCGCCAGCAGCTTAAGACAGGGCTTGGATACGCAGTATTTT. The chain is built from TRBV5-1 and TRBJ2-3, with 7 bases matching TRBD1. With V trimmed by 2 bases and J by 6 bases, 6 bases remained unmatched. Germline values: CDR1 SGHRS, CDR2 YFSETQ. The CDR3 consists of 14 residues.

The rearrangement joins TRBV11-3 to TRBJ2-7, with D possibly TRBD2 on 5 matching bases. The CDR3 runs to 16 residues. The germline CDR1 and CDR2 sequences are SGHNT and YENEEA. V was trimmed by 2 bases and J by 5 bases, leaving 19 bases between them. DNA for the CDR3: TGTGCCAGCAGCTTATTTGTCGCGGGCGCCGAAGACGAGCAGTACTTC. It translates to CASSLFVAGAEDEQYF. The full variable domain, completed using reference TRBV11-3 and TRBJ2-7, is EAGVVQSPRYKIIEKKQPVAFWCNPISGHNTLYWYLQNLGQGPELLIRYENEEAVDDSQLPKDRFSAERLKGVDSTLKIQPAELGDSAVYLCASSLFVAGAEDEQYFGPGTRLTVT.

This chain connects TRBV4-3 to TRBJ2-5; D might be TRBD2 (6 bases). Trimming took off 1 base at V and 5 bases at J, with 11 bases between the two ends. Germline CDR1 and CDR2: LGHNA and YSLEER. This CDR3 has 14 amino acids. CDR3 bases: TGCGCCAGCAGCCAAGGATTAGCGGAGGAGACCCAGTACTTC. Protein product: CASSQGLAEETQYF.

The chain links TRBV6-1 to TRBJ1-3; D is undetermined. Trimming removed 6 bases from V and 0 bases from J, with 12 bases in between. The CDR3 loop spans 15 amino acids. Germline V gene sequence: CDR1 MNHNS, CDR2 SASEGT. CDR3 DNA: TGTGCCAGCAGGGTCACTTTTGGCTCTGGAAACACCATATATTTT. This codes for CASRVTFGSGNTIYF.

The gene calls are TRBV25-1 and TRBJ2-1; D is possibly TRBD2 (6 bases). CDR1 MGHDK and CDR2 SYGVNS come from the germline V gene. V lost 1 base and J 7 bases, leaving 14 bases between the germline ends. The CDR3 contains 15 residues. The CDR3 DNA follows: TGTGCCAGCAGTGAATTGGGCGGGGCAGGGAATGAGCAGTTCTTC. Translated, it gives CASSELGGAGNEQFF.

V gene TRBV25-1 combines with J gene TRBJ2-7, with D possibly matching TRBD1 (6 bases). Germline CDR1 and CDR2: MGHDK and SYGVNS. V was cut by 4 bases and J by 6 bases, with 22 bases left in between. The CDR3 totals 16 residues. CDR3 bases: TGTGCCAGCAGTGGCACCACAGGGTCCCCAGCAGGCGAGCAGTACTTC. Translating gives CASSGTTGSPAGEQYF.

This chain links TRBV11-3 with TRBJ1-2, with a possible D match to TRBD1 (5 bases). Germline values: CDR1 SGHNT, CDR2 YENEEA. Trimming took off 4 bases at V and 4 bases at J, with 10 bases between the two ends. The CDR3 runs to 13 residues. CDR3 DNA sequence: TGTGCCAGCAGCTGGGGGGGTCGCTATGGCTACACCTTC. Its protein product is CASSWGGRYGYTF.

The chain joins TRBV5-1 to TRBJ2-3; 11 nucleotides match TRBD1. Looked up from germline, CDR1 is SGHRS and CDR2 is YFSETQ. This CDR3 spans 12 amino acids. V shed 4 bases, J shed 11 bases, and the junction held 3 bases outside the gene matches. Written as DNA, the CDR3 is TGCGCCAGCAGCCCGGACAGGGGGCAGCAGTATTTT. Translating gives CASSPDRGQQYF.

This chain joins TRBV5-1 and TRBJ1-2; 10 nucleotides agree with TRBD1. Germline-derived CDR1 and CDR2 are SGHRS and YFSETQ. This CDR3 is built from 14 residues. V was clipped by 0 bases and J by 8 bases; unmatched bases: 4. The CDR3 is CASSLGQGARGYTF. For the CDR3, the DNA is TGCGCCAGCAGCTTGGGACAGGGGGCGCGGGGCTACACCTTC. The full variable domain, its missing parts supplied by reference TRBV5-1 and TRBJ1-2, is KAGVTQTPRYLIKTRGQQVTLSCSPISGHRSVSWYQQTPGQGLQFLFEYFSETQRNKGNFPGRFSGRQFSNSRSEMNVSTLELGDSALYLCASSLGQGARGYTFGSGTRLTVV.

The rearrangement uses TRBV2 and TRBJ1-2, with TRBD1 matching 10 bases. The germline V gene encodes CDR1 SNHLY and CDR2 FYNNEI. The V gene end was trimmed by 4 bases and the J gene end by 7 bases; junction bases not matched to a gene: 3. The CDR3 is 13 amino acids. The CDR3 coding sequence is TGTGCCAGCAGTGGAGGGACAGGGGCTGGCTACACCTTC. Protein: CASSGGTGAGYTF.

V is TRBV9 and J is TRBJ2-5; 12 bases agree with TRBD2. The CDR3 length is 18 residues. CDR1 is SGDLS, CDR2 YYNGEE, per germline. Losses at the gene ends were 5 bases for V and 0 bases for J; bases not matched to a gene: 11. CDR3 nucleotide sequence: TGTGCCAGCAGTGCCGCTAAACTAGCGGGAGGTTACCAAGAGACCCAGTACTTC. It translates to CASSAAKLAGGYQETQYF. Complete variable domain (other parts from reference TRBV9 and TRBJ2-5): DSGVTQTPKHLITATGQRVTLRCSPRSGDLSVYWYQQSLDQGLQFLIQYYNGEERAKGNILERFSAQQFPDLHSELNLSSLELGDSALYFCASSAAKLAGGYQETQYFGPGTRLLVL.

V is TRBV4-3 and J is TRBJ1-2; tentatively, D is TRBD1 (6 bases). The CDR3 is 15 residues long. Germline V gene lookup returns CDR1 LGHNA and CDR2 YSLEER. The germline V and J ends were trimmed by 3 bases and 3 bases, with 14 bases remaining between them. The CDR3 reads CASSHGGQTYYGYTF. The CDR3 DNA sequence: TGCGCCAGCAGCCACGGTGGACAGACTTACTATGGCTACACCTTC.

This chain joins TRBV23-1 and TRBJ2-1; D gene ambiguous. TRBV23-1 is identified as an open reading frame with a role that is uncertain. The CDR3 runs 14 residues. Trimming removed 2 bases at V and 5 bases at J, with 10 bases between. The CDR3 bases are TGCGCCAGCAGTCAAAGGTCAGGCCACAATGAGCAGTTCTTC. Amino acids: CASSQRSGHNEQFF.

The CDR3 loop is CASSLGLPYEQYF. In nucleotides, the CDR3 is TGTGCCAGCAGCTTGGGACTACCCTACGAGCAGTACTTC. The chain has TRBV5-6 and TRBJ2-7, with D maybe TRBD2 (5 bases). The CDR3 covers 13 residues. Germline loops: CDR1 SGHDT, CDR2 YYEEEE. With 0 bases removed from V and 2 bases from J, the gap between germline ends came to 6 bases.

The rearrangement uses TRBV30 and TRBJ1-6, with 7 bases fitting TRBD1. The CDR3 is 13 residues long. The germline CDR1 and CDR2 sequences are GTSNPN and SVGIG (reference sequence). Trimming at V came to 3 bases and at J to 5 bases, leaving 1 base not matched to a gene. CDR3 DNA: TGTGCCTGGAGAGGGACAGATAATTCACCCCTCCACTTT. This gives the protein CAWRGTDNSPLHF.

The V gene is TRBV25-1, the J gene TRBJ1-2, with D uncertain. Trimming stripped 10 bases from V and 0 bases from J, with 12 bases between. CDR1 is MGHDK and CDR2 is SYGVNS in the germline V gene. The CDR3 runs 13 residues. For the CDR3, the DNA is TGTGCCACCGGAGGGAGAGCTAACTATGGCTACACCTTC. This codes for CATGGRANYGYTF.

The gene calls are TRBV6-4 and TRBJ2-3, with D unclear. Looked up from germline, CDR1 is MRHNA and CDR2 is SNTAGT. Deletions cut 5 bases from V and 6 bases from J, with 12 bases between. CDR3 size: 13 residues. This CDR3 is CASSSSSGDTQYF. Here the CDR3 DNA reads TGTGCCAGCAGTTCATCCTCCGGGGATACGCAGTATTTT.

The chain recombines TRBV5-5 with TRBJ1-5; D is unresolved. The germline V gene encodes CDR1 SGHKS and CDR2 YYEKEE (reference sequence). V lost 3 bases and J 4 bases, leaving 8 bases between the germline ends. CDR3 length: 13 amino acids. CDR3 protein: CASSSQKNQPQHF. DNA for the CDR3: TGTGCCAGCAGCTCACAGAAGAATCAGCCCCAGCATTTT.

V gene TRBV7-9 combines with J gene TRBJ1-2; 7 bases map to TRBD1. With 4 bases clipped from V and 5 bases from J, the junction kept 10 bases outside the gene matches. Germline CDR1 is SEHNR and CDR2 is FQNEAQ (reference sequence). This CDR3 comprises 15 residues. The CDR3 reads CASSSASGTAYGYTF. The CDR3 region has the DNA TGTGCCAGCAGCTCGGCATCCGGGACAGCTTATGGCTACACCTTC.

This rearrangement joins TRBV7-2 to TRBJ1-2; the D gene is possibly TRBD1 (5 bases). The CDR3 is 13 amino acids. Germline CDR1 reads SGHTA; CDR2 reads FQGNSA. V gave up 5 bases and J gave up 1 base, with 8 bases separating them. CDR3 nucleotides: TGTGCCAGCAGCCCCCAGGGTAACTATGGCTACACCTTC. Translating gives CASSPQGNYGYTF.

V is TRBV5-6 and J is TRBJ1-6; unclear D gene. Germline assignment: CDR1 SGHDT and CDR2 YYEEEE. Trimming took off 0 bases at V and 5 bases at J, with 12 bases between the two ends. The CDR3 contains 16 residues. CDR3 coding DNA: TGTGCCAGCAGCTTGGCCGGGGTTTACGATAATTCACCCCTCCACTTT. It codes for CASSLAGVYDNSPLHF.

This rearrangement joins TRBV11-1 to TRBJ2-2, with 8 bases aligning to TRBD1. The germline V gene has CDR1 SGHAT and CDR2 FQDESV (reference sequence). V trimming: 1 base; J trimming: 5 bases; junction bases outside the gene matches: 6. The CDR3 length is 16 residues. The CDR3 here is CASSLESGQGTGELFF. CDR3 DNA sequence: TGTGCCAGCAGCTTAGAGTCAGGACAGGGTACCGGGGAGCTGTTTTTT.

The rearrangement uses TRBV21-1 and TRBJ2-3; the table's D call, TRBD1, has no DNA check behind it. TRBV21-1 is a pseudogene locus. This CDR3 has 17 residues. CDR3: CASSKAFNRGRADTQYF. CDR3 coding DNA: TGTGCCAGCAGCAAAGCTTTCAACAGGGGGCGCGCAGATACGCAGTATTTT.

This rearrangement joins TRBV4-2 to TRBJ2-7, with TRBD2 identical over 10 bases. Per germline, CDR1 LGHNA and CDR2 YNFKEQ. Losses at the gene ends were 4 bases for V and 3 bases for J; bases not matched to a gene: 9. CDR3 length: 16 residues. DNA for the CDR3: TGTGCCAGCAGCCGGAATAGCGGGAGGCCAGACTACGAGCAGTACTTC. It translates to CASSRNSGRPDYEQYF.

V gene TRBV27 combines with J gene TRBJ2-3; 9 nucleotides match TRBD2. Germline-derived CDR1 and CDR2 are MNHEY and SMNVEV (reference sequence). The CDR3 has 15 amino acids. With 3 bases clipped from V and 0 bases from J, the junction kept 1 base outside the gene matches. The CDR3 here is CASSLGLASTDTQYF. CDR3 nucleotide sequence: TGTGCCAGCAGTTTGGGACTAGCTAGCACAGATACGCAGTATTTT.

The chain links TRBV5-1 to TRBJ2-1; 9 positions agree with TRBD2. Germline lookup yields CDR1 SGHRS and CDR2 YFSETQ. CDR3 length: 16 amino acids. Losses at the gene ends were 1 base for V and 9 bases for J; bases not matched to a gene: 11. The CDR3 nucleotides read TGCGCCAGCAGCTTGAGGGAGAAGCGGGGGGTTGGTGAGCAGTTCTTC. Protein product: CASSLREKRGVGEQFF.

Comments on this clone: A junction boundary mismatches the germline segment, possibly from a read error. This sample includes further DNA sequences coding for the same CDR3. As DNA, the CDR3 is TGTGCCATCAGCGAGTCTCAGGGGGGACTTTATGGCTACACCTTC. This gives the protein CAISESQGGLYGYTF. V is TRBV10-3 and J is TRBJ1-2, with 7 bases matching TRBD1. The CDR3 covers 15 residues. Germline lookup yields CDR1 ENHRY and CDR2 SYGVKD.

The V gene is TRBV5-6, the J gene TRBJ2-2; weak D call: TRBD1 (5 bases). V was shortened by 6 bases and J by 1 base, with 10 bases between the two germline ends. This CDR3 region has 14 residues. CDR1 is SGHDT and CDR2 is YYEEEE in the germline V gene. CDR3 region: CASKRRGNTGELFF. The CDR3 DNA is TGTGCCAGCAAACGTAGGGGGAACACCGGGGAGCTGTTTTTT.

The chain recombines TRBV7-9 with TRBJ2-5; D gene ambiguous. Judging by the DNA end, TRBJ2-7 fits better; the J call may be wrong. Per the germline V gene, CDR1 is SEHNR and CDR2 is FQNEAQ (reference sequence). The CDR3 runs 12 residues. CDR3 residues: CASSSRLYEQYF. The CDR3 coding sequence is TGTGCCAGCAGCTCCAGGTTGTACGAGCAGTACTTC.

The J gene is TRBJ2-3, the V gene TRBV5-1; TRBD2 aligns across 9 bases. The CDR3 extends over 15 amino acids. V shed 0 bases, J shed 5 bases, and the junction held 4 bases outside the gene matches. In germline, CDR1 is SGHRS, CDR2 YFSETQ. In DNA form, the CDR3 reads TGCGCCAGCAGCTTGGAGCGGGGGGAAGAAGATACGCAGTATTTT. It yields the protein CASSLERGEEDTQYF.